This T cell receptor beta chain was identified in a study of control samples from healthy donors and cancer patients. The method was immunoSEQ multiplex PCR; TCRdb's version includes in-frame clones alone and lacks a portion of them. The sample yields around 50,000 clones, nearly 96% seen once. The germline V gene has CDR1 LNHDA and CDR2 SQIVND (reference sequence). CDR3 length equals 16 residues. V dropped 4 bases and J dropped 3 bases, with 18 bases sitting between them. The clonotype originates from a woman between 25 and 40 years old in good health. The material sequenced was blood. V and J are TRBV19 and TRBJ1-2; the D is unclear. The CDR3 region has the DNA TGTGCCAGTAGTAACCACTGGACGGGCCCCCACTATGGCTACACCTTC. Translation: CASSNHWTGPHYGYTF.